This T cell receptor (beta chain) is from a study of cytomegalovirus exposure and HLA in healthy donors. As regards this clone: Its antigen is not identified.

Use of 60 Vbeta and 13 Jbeta primers characterized the PCR. In the original processing: In a later analysis, some 11 million of 75 million to 90 million unique beta chains occurred in at least two donors. Assay used: immunoSEQ multiplex PCR; TCRdb lists only in-frame clones, some missing. The V and J calls and clone size were taken over from that table, and D and trimming were inferred from the DNA. The data show about 140,000 clones, almost 80% seen once. Trimming took 3 bases from V and 6 from J; bases not matched to a gene: 7. The CDR3 contains 14 residues. Germline V gene lookup returns CDR1 GTSNPN and CDR2 SVGIG (reference sequence). Study-level points and caveats: Several top significant clusters appeared, in a later analysis, to be linked to common viral pathogens. Indistinguishable V segments such as TRBV6-2 and TRBV6-3 were excluded. The likely origin of a cluster of highly shared sequence variants was a sequencing artifact.

Sequenced sample: PBMCs. This clonotype originated in a man aged 18 to 35 in good health and CMV-seronegative. This chain links TRBV30 with TRBJ2-3; TRBD2 agrees at 9 bases. CDR3 in DNA: TGTGCCTGGAGGCTTGCGGGGGGGCCTGATACGCAGTATTTT. Residues: CAWRLAGGPDTQYF.